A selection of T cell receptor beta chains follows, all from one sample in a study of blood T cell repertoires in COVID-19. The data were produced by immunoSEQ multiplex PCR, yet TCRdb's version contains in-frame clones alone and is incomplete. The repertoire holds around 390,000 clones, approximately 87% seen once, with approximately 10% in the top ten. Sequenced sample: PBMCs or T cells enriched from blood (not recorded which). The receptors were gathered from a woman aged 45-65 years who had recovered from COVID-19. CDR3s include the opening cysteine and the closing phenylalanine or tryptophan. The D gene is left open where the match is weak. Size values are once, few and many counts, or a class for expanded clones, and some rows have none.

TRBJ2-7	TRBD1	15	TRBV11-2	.	CASSTPRDSTYEQYF	TGTGCCAGCAGTACCCCCCGGGACAGCACGTACGAGCAGTACTTC
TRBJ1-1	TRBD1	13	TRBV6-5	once	CATLTGGRTEAFF	TGTGCCACCCTGACAGGGGGTCGGACTGAAGCTTTCTTT
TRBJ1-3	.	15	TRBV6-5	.	CASRVSGASGNTIYF	TGTGCCAGCAGAGTATCTGGGGCCTCTGGAAACACCATATATTTT
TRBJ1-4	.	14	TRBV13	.	CASSLGRGGRRLFF	TGTGCCAGCAGCTTAGGCCGGGGGGGAAGGAGACTGTTTTTT
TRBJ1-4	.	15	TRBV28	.	CASSLWTETNEKLFF	TGTGCCAGCAGTTTATGGACTGAGACTAATGAAAAACTGTTTTTT
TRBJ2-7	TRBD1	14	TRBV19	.	CASSIAGTAYEQYF	TGTGCCAGTAGTATAGCCGGGACAGCTTACGAGCAGTACTTC
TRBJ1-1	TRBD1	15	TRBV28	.	CASSSAGTGWTEAFF	TGTGCCAGCAGTTCGGCCGGGACAGGGTGGACTGAAGCTTTCTTT
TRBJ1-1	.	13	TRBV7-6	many	CASSPPGWTEAFF	TGTGCCAGCAGTCCTCCGGGTTGGACTGAAGCTTTCTTT
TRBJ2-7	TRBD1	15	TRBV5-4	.	CASTRPGQGANEQYF	TGTGCCAGCACCCGGCCGGGACAGGGGGCTAACGAGCAGTACTTC
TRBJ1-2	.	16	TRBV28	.	CASSLGGGGASDGYTF	TGTGCCAGCAGTTTAGGTGGCGGGGGCGCATCGGATGGCTACACCTTC
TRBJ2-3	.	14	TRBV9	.	CASSVLGGTDTQYF	TGTGCCAGCAGCGTATTAGGAGGCACAGATACGCAGTATTTT
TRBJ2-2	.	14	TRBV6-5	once	CASSYFGHTGELFF	TGTGCCAGCAGTTACTTTGGCCACACCGGGGAGCTGTTTTTT
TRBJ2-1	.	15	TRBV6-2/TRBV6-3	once	CASSPDSLLRNEQFF	TGTGCCAGCAGTCCCGACAGTTTGCTTCGAAATGAGCAGTTCTTC
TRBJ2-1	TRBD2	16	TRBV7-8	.	CASSPPSGGPYNEQFF	TGTGCCAGCAGCCCACCTAGCGGGGGGCCGTACAATGAGCAGTTCTTC
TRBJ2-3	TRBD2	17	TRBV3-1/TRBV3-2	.	CASSLRTSGISTDTQYF	TGTGCCAGCAGCCTCCGGACTAGCGGGATCTCCACAGATACGCAGTATTTT
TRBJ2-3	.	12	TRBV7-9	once	CASSTSLDTQYF	TGTGCCAGCAGCACTAGTTTAGATACGCAGTATTTT
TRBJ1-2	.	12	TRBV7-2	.	CASSARGHGYTF	TGTGCCAGCAGCGCCAGGGGCCATGGCTACACCTTC
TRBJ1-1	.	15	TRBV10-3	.	CAISARGTGGAEAFF	TGTGCCATCAGTGCTAGGGGTACGGGGGGCGCTGAAGCTTTCTTT
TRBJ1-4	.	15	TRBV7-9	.	CASSPGRVANEKLFF	TGTGCCAGCAGCCCTGGGAGGGTTGCTAATGAAAAACTGTTTTTT
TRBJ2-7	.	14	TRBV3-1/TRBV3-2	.	CASSPRPGSYEQYF	TGTGCCAGCAGCCCAAGACCAGGGTCCTACGAGCAGTACTTC
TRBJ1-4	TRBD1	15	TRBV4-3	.	CASSHRGQGNEKLFF	TGCGCCAGCAGCCACAGGGGGCAGGGTAATGAAAAACTGTTTTTT
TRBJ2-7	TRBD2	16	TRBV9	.	CASSVVPAGAPYEQYF	TGTGCCAGCAGCGTAGTGCCAGCGGGGGCCCCCTACGAGCAGTACTTC
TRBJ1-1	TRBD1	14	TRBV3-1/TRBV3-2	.	CASTYGDRFTEAFF	TGTGCCAGCACCTACGGGGACAGATTCACTGAAGCTTTCTTT
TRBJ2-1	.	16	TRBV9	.	CASSVFGGASYNEQFF	TGTGCCAGCAGCGTATTCGGCGGGGCCTCCTACAATGAGCAGTTCTTC
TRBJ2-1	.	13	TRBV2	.	CASSALGGSEQFF	TGTGCCAGCAGTGCGCTGGGAGGAAGTGAGCAGTTCTTC
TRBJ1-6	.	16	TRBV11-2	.	CASSLETSSYNSPLHF	TGTGCCAGCAGCTTAGAGACTAGCTCCTATAATTCACCCCTCCACTTT
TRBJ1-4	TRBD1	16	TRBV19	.	CASSGARTGRNEKLFF	TGTGCCAGTAGTGGGGCCCGGACAGGGAGAAATGAAAAACTGTTTTTT
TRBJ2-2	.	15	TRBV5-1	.	CASSWRVGNTGELFF	TGCGCCAGCAGCTGGAGGGTGGGGAACACCGGGGAGCTGTTTTTT
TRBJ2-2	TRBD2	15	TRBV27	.	CASSPGIAGTGELFF	TGTGCCAGCAGTCCGGGCATAGCGGGCACCGGGGAGCTGTTTTTT
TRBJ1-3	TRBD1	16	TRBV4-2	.	CASSPTDRASGNTIYF	TGTGCCAGCAGCCCGACGGACAGGGCCTCTGGAAACACCATATATTTT
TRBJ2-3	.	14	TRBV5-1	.	CASSFGQATDTQYF	TGCGCCAGCAGCTTCGGCCAGGCCACAGATACGCAGTATTTT
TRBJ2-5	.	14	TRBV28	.	CASSLAQGTTAQYF	TGTGCCAGCAGTTTAGCGCAGGGGACAACGGCCCAGTACTTC
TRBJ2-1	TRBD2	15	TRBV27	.	CASTLRGGSYNEQFF	TGTGCCAGCACTTTGCGGGGGGGATCCTACAATGAGCAGTTCTTC
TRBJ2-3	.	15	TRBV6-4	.	CASSHTVDLTDTQYF	TGTGCCAGCAGCCATACGGTAGACTTAACAGATACGCAGTATTTT
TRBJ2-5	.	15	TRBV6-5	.	CASSPNQGYQETQYF	TGTGCCAGCAGCCCAAATCAGGGGTACCAAGAGACCCAGTACTTC
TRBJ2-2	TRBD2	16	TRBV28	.	CASSYPGLGHTGELFF	TGTGCCAGCAGTTATCCCGGACTAGGGCACACCGGGGAGCTGTTTTTT
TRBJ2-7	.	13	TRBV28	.	CASSLRSSPEQYF	TGTGCCAGCAGTTTGCGGTCCAGTCCCGAGCAGTACTTC
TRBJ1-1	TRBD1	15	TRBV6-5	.	CASRTGGFVGTEAFF	TGTGCCAGCAGGACAGGGGGATTCGTCGGCACTGAAGCTTTCTTT
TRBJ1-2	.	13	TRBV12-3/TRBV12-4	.	CASSLTLNYGYTF	TGTGCCAGCAGCCTGACACTTAACTATGGCTACACCTTC
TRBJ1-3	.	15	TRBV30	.	CAWSLGGWTGNTIYF	TGTGCCTGGAGCCTCGGGGGGTGGACTGGAAACACCATATATTTT
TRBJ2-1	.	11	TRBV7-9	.	CASNLDNEQFF	TGTGCCAGCAACCTAGACAATGAGCAGTTCTTC
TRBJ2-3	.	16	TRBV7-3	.	CASSMQGGGATDTQYF	TGTGCCAGCAGCATGCAAGGAGGGGGGGCCACAGATACGCAGTATTTT
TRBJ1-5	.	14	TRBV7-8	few	CASSLEAALATQHF	TGTGCCAGCAGCTTAGAAGCAGCCCTAGCGACCCAGCATTTT
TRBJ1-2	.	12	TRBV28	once	CASDNRDYGYTF	TGTGCCAGCGACAACAGAGACTATGGCTACACCTTC
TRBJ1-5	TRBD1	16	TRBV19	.	CASSISQGQGGQPQHF	TGTGCCAGTAGTATTTCCCAGGGACAGGGTGGACAGCCCCAGCATTTT
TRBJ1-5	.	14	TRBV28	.	CASSLWGGGQPQHF	TGTGCCAGCAGTTTGTGGGGAGGCGGGCAGCCCCAGCATTTT
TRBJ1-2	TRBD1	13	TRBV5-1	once	CASNTGDENGYTF	TGCGCCAGCAACACAGGGGACGAGAATGGCTACACCTTC
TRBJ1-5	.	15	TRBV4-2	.	CASSLSGGEDQPQHF	TGTGCCAGCAGCCTGAGCGGGGGGGAGGATCAGCCCCAGCATTTT
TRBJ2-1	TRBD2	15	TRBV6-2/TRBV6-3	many	CASSYVAGGYNEQFF	TGTGCCAGCAGTTACGTAGCGGGGGGGTACAATGAGCAGTTCTTC
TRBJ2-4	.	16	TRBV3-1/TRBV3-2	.	CASSQIKTRSKNIQYF	TGTGCCAGCAGCCAGATAAAGACTAGGTCCAAAAACATTCAGTACTTC
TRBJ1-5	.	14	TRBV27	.	CASSSFFSNQPQHF	TGTGCCAGCAGTTCTTTCTTTAGCAATCAGCCCCAGCATTTT
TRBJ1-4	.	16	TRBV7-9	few	CASSTSDGGLGEKLFF	TGTGCCAGCAGCACAAGTGACGGGGGTCTTGGTGAAAAACTGTTTTTT
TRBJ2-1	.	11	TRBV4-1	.	CASRQANEQFF	TGCGCCAGTCGACAGGCAAATGAGCAGTTCTTC
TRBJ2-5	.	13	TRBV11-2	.	CASSADVEETQYF	TGTGCCAGCAGCGCGGATGTGGAGGAGACCCAGTACTTC
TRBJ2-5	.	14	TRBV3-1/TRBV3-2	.	CASSQDGRGETQYF	TGTGCCAGCAGCCAAGATGGTAGGGGCGAGACCCAGTACTTC